The rows below give T cell receptor beta chains drawn from one sample of a study of shared clonotypes between healthy human individuals. Assay: immunoSEQ multiplex PCR; the TCRdb copy retains only in-frame clones and omits some. This sample has 2 million to 3 million clones; more than 80% occur once, and the top ten carry roughly 0.14%. Input material: naive CD4+ T cells sorted from blood. The receptors come from a young man in good health. Both conserved end residues are part of each CDR3. A D gene is named only where the DNA matches it firmly. A row's size may be missing; if present it is once, few, many or a size class.

>TRBV28|TRBJ1-6|.|.
TGTGCCAGCAGTTTACCGGGGATCCCCCTCAATTCACCCCTCCACTTT
CASSLPGIPLNSPLHF
>TRBV5-6|TRBJ2-1|.|TRBD1
TGTGCCAGCAGCTTGGACTACAGGGGGCGATATGAGCAGTTCTTC
CASSLDYRGRYEQFF
>TRBV29-1|TRBJ1-2|.|.
TGCAGCGTTGAACTTCGGATCCCGGGAGGCTACACCTTC
CSVELRIPGGYTF
>TRBV15|TRBJ1-3|.|.
TGTGCCACCAGCAGCGCTAGACCGGCCTCTGGAAACACCATATATTTT
CATSSARPASGNTIYF
>TRBV5-4|TRBJ2-7|once|TRBD2
TGTGCCAGCAGCTCACAACTAGCGGCCTACGAGCAGTACTTC
CASSSQLAAYEQYF
>TRBV5-4|TRBJ1-2|once|TRBD1
TGTGCCAGCAGGTCACAGGGGTCCTATGGCTACACCTTC
CASRSQGSYGYTF
>TRBV30|TRBJ1-1|.|.
TGTGCCTGGAGTGTTGTGAACACTGAAGCTTTCTTT
CAWSVVNTEAFF
>TRBV5-1|TRBJ2-7|.|TRBD1
TGCGCCAGCAGCTACGAGGGGGCTCAAGCCTACGAGCAGTACTTC
CASSYEGAQAYEQYF
>TRBV5-1|TRBJ2-3|.|TRBD2
TGCGCCAGCAGCTCCGGGAGTAGCGGGGCAGATACGCAGTATTTT
CASSSGSSGADTQYF
>TRBV6-5|TRBJ1-5|.|TRBD1
TGTGCCAGCAGTCGCAACAGGGGGTCGGATCAGCCCCAGCATTTT
CASSRNRGSDQPQHF
>TRBV18|TRBJ2-7|.|.
TGTGCCAGCTCACCACGACTAACAGGGCCCGAGCAGTACTTC
CASSPRLTGPEQYF
>TRBV10-3|TRBJ1-1|few|.
TGTGCCATCAGTGAGTTTCCGGGGGACCACACTGAAGCTTTCTTT
CAISEFPGDHTEAFF
>TRBV6-5|TRBJ1-4|.|.
TGTGCCAGCAGTTACGGGGGCAGGGATGAAAAACTGTTTTTT
CASSYGGRDEKLFF
>TRBV30|TRBJ1-5|few|TRBD1
TGTGCCTGGAGCGCGGACAGGGGCCAGCCCCAGCATTTT
CAWSADRGQPQHF
>TRBV5-1|TRBJ2-4|.|.
TGCGCCAGCAGCCTGGGAAACATTCAGTACTTC
CASSLGNIQYF
>TRBV19|TRBJ1-3|once|.
TGTGCCAGTAGTGGCCTGGACAAGAACTCTGGAAACACCATATATTTT
CASSGLDKNSGNTIYF
>TRBV23-1|TRBJ1-1|.|TRBD1
TGCGCCAGCAGTCACCGACAGGGACGGAACACTGAAGCTTTCTTT
CASSHRQGRNTEAFF
>TRBV7-8|TRBJ1-6|.|.
TGTGCCAGCAGCCCCCAGACAGGCGCTGCCCTCCACTTT
CASSPQTGAALHF
>TRBV10-2|TRBJ2-7|.|.
TGCGCCAGCAGTGAGTCGGCGACATGGACCTCCTACGAGCAGTACTTC
CASSESATWTSYEQYF
>TRBV18|TRBJ2-1|.|TRBD2
TGTGCCAGCTCACGACCGGGACTACCCTACAATGAGCAGTTCTTC
CASSRPGLPYNEQFF
>TRBV7-2|TRBJ2-7|.|.
TGTGCCAGCAGCTTAGATTTTACCTACGAGCAGTACTTC
CASSLDFTYEQYF
>TRBV7-2|TRBJ2-5|.|.
TGTGCCAGCAGCTTACACGGGGTAGAGACCCAGTACTTC
CASSLHGVETQYF
>TRBV6-6|TRBJ2-3|.|.
TGTGCCAGCAGTTACCCAGGGGGCACAGATACGCAGTATTTT
CASSYPGGTDTQYF
>TRBV5-1|TRBJ2-7|.|TRBD2
TGCGCCAGCAGCGCCGGACTAGCGGCTACCTACGAGCAGTACTTC
CASSAGLAATYEQYF
>TRBV7-2|TRBJ1-1|.|.
TGTGCCAGCAGCTTAGCGGTTGAAGCTTTCTTT
CASSLAVEAFF